These 20 T cell receptor beta chains came from one sample sequenced in a study of technical replicates of blood from a handful of donors. Measured with immunoSEQ multiplex PCR; TCRdb has only the in-frame clones, and not every one. The sample has about 97,000 clones, about 95% seen once. The sequenced material came from T cells isolated from PBMCs. The receptors derive from a human donor in good health.

The rearrangement links TRBV7-9 to TRBJ2-2; possible D gene TRBD1, 6 bases. Germline CDR1 reads SEHNR; CDR2 reads FQNEAQ (reference sequence). Trimming took 1 base from V and 5 from J, leaving 8 bases between them. The CDR3 consists of 14 residues. CDR3 protein: CASSLGQATGELFF. The CDR3 DNA reads TGTGCCAGCAGCTTAGGACAGGCTACCGGGGAGCTGTTTTTT.

The chain links TRBV30 to TRBJ2-3, with D perhaps matching TRBD1 (6 bases). The CDR3 loop spans 14 amino acids. Between the trimmed V and J ends, which lost 0 bases and 2 bases, there was a span of 9 bases. CDR1 is GTSNPN and CDR2 is SVGIG in the germline V gene (reference sequence). The CDR3 DNA reads TGTGCCTGGAGTGTACTGGGGGCCACAGATACGCAGTATTTT. Protein sequence: CAWSVLGATDTQYF.

The rearrangement uses TRBV28 and TRBJ2-3, with unresolved D. This CDR3 comprises 15 residues. Between the trimmed V and J ends, which lost 1 base and 0 bases, there was a span of 8 bases. The germline gives CDR1 MDHEN, CDR2 SYDVKM. The CDR3 region is CASSLYETSTDTQYF. The CDR3 nucleotides read TGTGCCAGCAGTTTATACGAGACTAGCACAGATACGCAGTATTTT.

This chain uses TRBV5-1 with TRBJ1-4; D is possibly TRBD1 (6 bases). The CDR3 runs to 16 residues. V was shortened by 4 bases and J by 5 bases, with 18 bases between the two germline ends. Germline values: CDR1 SGHRS, CDR2 YFSETQ. For the CDR3, the DNA is TGCGCCAGCAGCCTCCAGACGGGCAGGGGAAATGAAAAACTGTTTTTT. The encoded protein is CASSLQTGRGNEKLFF.

V and J are TRBV15 and TRBJ2-1; perhaps TRBD1 as D (5 bases). The length of the CDR3 is 14 residues. Trimming stripped 0 bases from V and 4 bases from J, with 7 bases between. Germline CDR1 reads LNHNV; CDR2 reads YYDKDF (reference sequence). CDR3 residues: CATSREGLYNEQFF. The CDR3 DNA sequence: TGTGCCACCAGCAGAGAGGGGCTGTACAATGAGCAGTTCTTC. The whole variable domain, filled in from reference TRBV15 and TRBJ2-1, reads DAMVIQNPRYQVTQFGKPVTLSCSQTLNHNVMYWYQQKSSQAPKLLFHYYDKDFNNEADTPDNFQSRRPNTSFCFLDIRSPGLGDTAMYLCATSREGLYNEQFFGPGTRLTVL.

V is TRBV13 and J is TRBJ2-7, with a tentative D call TRBD1 (6 bases). This CDR3 region has 15 residues. Trimming shortened V by 4 bases and J by 0 bases, and 13 bases separated the two germline ends. CDR1 PRHDT and CDR2 FYEKMQ come from the germline V gene (reference sequence). Here the CDR3 reads CASSSTATGSYEQYF. Here the CDR3 DNA reads TGTGCCAGCAGCTCGACTGCGACAGGCTCCTACGAGCAGTACTTC.

The chain has TRBV29-1 and TRBJ2-1; D might be TRBD2 (6 bases). Trimming left V 3 bases short and J 3 bases short, with 21 bases between. This CDR3 contains 17 residues. Germline CDR1 and CDR2: SQVTM and ANQGSEA. The CDR3 reads CSVEGGIKQPFYNEQFF. The CDR3 nucleotides read TGCAGCGTTGAGGGCGGGATAAAACAGCCGTTCTACAATGAGCAGTTCTTC.

The chain joins TRBV19 to TRBJ2-2; D is perhaps TRBD1 (5 bases). The CDR3 runs 14 residues. With 11 bases removed from V and 1 base from J, the gap between germline ends came to 14 bases. Looked up from germline, CDR1 is LNHDA and CDR2 is SQIVND (reference sequence). CDR3: CAVRVGWNTGELFF. The CDR3, as DNA: TGTGCCGTCAGGGTGGGGTGGAACACCGGGGAGCTGTTTTTT. The entire variable domain, with the rest obtained from reference TRBV19 and TRBJ2-2, is as follows: DGGITQSPKYLFRKEGQNVTLSCEQNLNHDAMYWYRQDPGQGLRLIYYSQIVNDFQKGDIAEGYSVSREKKESFPLTVTSAQKNPTAFYLCAVRVGWNTGELFFGEGSRLTVL.

The chain combines TRBV5-1 with TRBJ2-7; 8 bases align to TRBD2. The CDR3 is made up of 15 amino acids. In germline, CDR1 is SGHRS, CDR2 YFSETQ. The V segment lost 2 bases and the J segment 3 bases; nucleotides outside the gene matches: 7. The CDR3 sequence: CASSFGGSGIYEQYF. The CDR3 DNA reads as TGCGCCAGCAGCTTCGGCGGTAGCGGGATCTACGAGCAGTACTTC.

This clone was recorded once. The rearrangement uses TRBV18 and TRBJ2-7; D is possibly TRBD2 (6 bases). Trimming pared 3 bases from V and 6 bases from J, leaving 15 bases between. Germline V gives CDR1 KGHSH, CDR2 LQKENI. The CDR3 loop spans 14 amino acids. The CDR3 DNA follows: TGTGCCAGCTCACCTTCCAGGGCGGAGGGCGAGCAGTACTTC. It codes for CASSPSRAEGEQYF.

The V gene is TRBV7-9, the J gene TRBJ2-7; D remains ambiguous. The germline V and J ends were trimmed by 7 bases and 8 bases, with 15 bases remaining between them. Germline V gene sequence: CDR1 SEHNR, CDR2 FQNEAQ (reference sequence). CDR3 size: 12 residues. DNA for the CDR3: TGTGCCAGCAACAGAATAGGCAGTCAGCAGTACTTC. It codes for CASNRIGSQQYF. Using reference TRBV7-9 and TRBJ2-7 for the parts outside the CDR3, the full variable domain is DTGVSQNPRHKITKRGQNVTFRCDPISEHNRLYWYRQTLGQGPEFLTYFQNEAQLEKSRLLSDRFSAERPKGSFSTLEIQRTEQGDSAMYLCASNRIGSQQYFGPGTRLTVT.

CDR3 nucleotide sequence: TGCGCCAGCAGCCAAGATGGTAGCCCCCTGTACTTC. This translates into CASSQDGSPLYF. V and J are TRBV4-3 and TRBJ2-7, with no clear D. Trimming stripped 0 bases from V and 12 bases from J, with 12 bases between. The CDR3 runs 12 residues. The V gene's germline CDR1 is LGHNA and CDR2 YSLEER.

The V and J genes are TRBV27 and TRBJ1-1; unclear D gene. Germline-derived CDR1 and CDR2 are MNHEY and SMNVEV (reference sequence). The V gene lost 4 bases and the J gene lost 3 bases, with 6 bases spanning the gap. The length of the CDR3 is 12 residues. The CDR3 protein is CASSSGYTEAFF. DNA for the CDR3: TGTGCCAGCAGTTCCGGTTACACTGAAGCTTTCTTT.

V and J are TRBV5-1 and TRBJ2-1; the match to TRBD1 covers 8 bases. The CDR3 has 14 amino acids. CDR1 is SGHRS, CDR2 YFSETQ, per germline. The V and J ends lost 4 bases and 4 bases, in that order; junction bases with no gene match: 4. The chain's CDR3 is CASSVTGVYNEQFF. The CDR3 bases are TGCGCCAGCAGCGTGACAGGGGTTTACAATGAGCAGTTCTTC.

This chain links TRBV4-1 with TRBJ2-1; 10 nucleotides align to TRBD2. In germline, CDR1 is MGHRA, CDR2 YSYEKL. CDR3 length: 16 amino acids. The trim removed 4 bases at V and 3 bases at J, leaving 6 bases unmatched. The DNA of the CDR3 is TGCGCCAGCAGCCGCGGACTAGCGGACCTCTACAATGAGCAGTTCTTC. This translates into CASSRGLADLYNEQFF.

The CDR3 bases are TGCGCCAGCAGTTCTCGGACTAGCCAAGCCTCCTACAATGAGCAGTTCTTC. This encodes CASSSRTSQASYNEQFF. This sequence joins TRBV4-1 and TRBJ2-1; 8 positions agree with TRBD2. J lost 0 bases, V lost 6 bases, and 10 bases had no gene match. The CDR3 runs 17 residues. Germline CDR1 is MGHRA and CDR2 is YSYEKL.

The chain couples TRBV4-2 to TRBJ2-1; no clear D gene. Trimming stripped 4 bases from V and 6 bases from J, with 7 bases between. This CDR3 has 12 residues. The germline V gene encodes CDR1 LGHNA and CDR2 YNFKEQ. Written as DNA, the CDR3 is TGTGCCAGCAGCCGGGCCTTCAATGAGCAGTTCTTC. This codes for CASSRAFNEQFF.

This chain connects TRBV19 to TRBJ2-1, with 8 bases identical to TRBD2. The ends lost 4 bases at V and 5 bases at J; junction bases unmatched: 7. The CDR3 has 15 residues. From germline, CDR1 is LNHDA and CDR2 SQIVND (reference sequence). The CDR3 spells CASSTPGGPNNEQFF. The CDR3 region has the DNA TGTGCCAGTAGTACCCCGGGAGGGCCCAACAATGAGCAGTTCTTC.

The V and J genes are TRBV4-3 and TRBJ2-7, with 9 bases that match TRBD2. Germline values: CDR1 LGHNA, CDR2 YSLEER. V shed 5 bases and J 4 bases; nucleotides not matched to a gene: 9. This CDR3 spans 15 amino acids. This CDR3 is CASSKLAGVSYEQYF. Written as DNA, the CDR3 is TGCGCCAGCAGCAAACTAGCGGGTGTGTCTTACGAGCAGTACTTC.

This CDR3 reads CASSQRMGTSVYEQYF. CDR3 sequence (DNA): TGCGCCAGCAGCCAACGAATGGGGACTAGCGTCTACGAGCAGTACTTC. V and J are TRBV4-3 and TRBJ2-7; the match to TRBD2 covers 10 bases. The J segment lost 3 bases and the V segment lost 2 bases, leaving 7 bases of the junction unmatched. Germline values: CDR1 LGHNA, CDR2 YSLEER. The CDR3 contains 16 residues.